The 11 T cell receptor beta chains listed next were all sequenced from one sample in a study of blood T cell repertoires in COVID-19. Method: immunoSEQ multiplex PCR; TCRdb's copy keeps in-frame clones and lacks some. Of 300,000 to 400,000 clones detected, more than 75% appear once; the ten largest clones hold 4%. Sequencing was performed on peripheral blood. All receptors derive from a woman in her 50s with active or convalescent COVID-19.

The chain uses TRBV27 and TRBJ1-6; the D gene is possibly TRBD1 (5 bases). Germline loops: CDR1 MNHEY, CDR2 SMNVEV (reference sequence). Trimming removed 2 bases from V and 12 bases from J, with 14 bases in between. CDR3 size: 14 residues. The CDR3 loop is CASSLQTELVPLHF. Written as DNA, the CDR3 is TGTGCCAGCAGTTTACAGACAGAACTGGTACCCCTCCACTTT.

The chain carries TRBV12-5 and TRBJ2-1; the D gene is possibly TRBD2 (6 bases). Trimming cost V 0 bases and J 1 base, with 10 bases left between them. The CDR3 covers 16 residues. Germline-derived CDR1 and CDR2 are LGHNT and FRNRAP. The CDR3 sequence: CASGLVIRESYNEQFF. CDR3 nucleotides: TGTGCTAGTGGTTTGGTAATCCGGGAGTCCTACAATGAGCAGTTCTTC.

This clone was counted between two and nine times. CDR3 in DNA: TGTGCCATCAGTGAAGGACAGGGGTCCGGAGAGACCCAGTACTTC. Protein sequence: CAISEGQGSGETQYF. The gene calls are TRBV10-3 and TRBJ2-5; TRBD1 aligns across 9 bases. V shed 3 bases and J 4 bases; nucleotides not matched to a gene: 6. The CDR3 length is 15 residues. Per the germline V gene, CDR1 is ENHRY and CDR2 is SYGVKD.

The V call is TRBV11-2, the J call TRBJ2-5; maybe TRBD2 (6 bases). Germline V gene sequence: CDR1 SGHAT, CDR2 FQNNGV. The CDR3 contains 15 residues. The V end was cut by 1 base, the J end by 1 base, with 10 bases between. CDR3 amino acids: CASSLGFGGQETQYF. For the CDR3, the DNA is TGTGCCAGCAGCTTAGGGTTCGGGGGCCAAGAGACCCAGTACTTC.

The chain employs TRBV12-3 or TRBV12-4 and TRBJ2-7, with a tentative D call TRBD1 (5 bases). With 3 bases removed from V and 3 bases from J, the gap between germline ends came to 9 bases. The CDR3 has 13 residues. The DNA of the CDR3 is TGTGCCAGCAGTTTCAACAGGCTCTACGAGCAGTACTTC. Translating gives CASSFNRLYEQYF.

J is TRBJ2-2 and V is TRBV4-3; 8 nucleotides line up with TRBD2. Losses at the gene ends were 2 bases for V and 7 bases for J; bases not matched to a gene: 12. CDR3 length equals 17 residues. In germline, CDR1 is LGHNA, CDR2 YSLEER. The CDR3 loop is CASSQKAGVAYGGELFF. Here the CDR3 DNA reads TGCGCCAGCAGCCAAAAAGCGGGAGTGGCTTATGGCGGGGAGCTGTTTTTT.

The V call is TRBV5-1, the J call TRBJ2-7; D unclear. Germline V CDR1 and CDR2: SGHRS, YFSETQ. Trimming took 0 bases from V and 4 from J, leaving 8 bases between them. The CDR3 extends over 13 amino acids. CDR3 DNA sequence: TGCGCCAGCAGCTTGGGAATCTATTACGAGCAGTACTTC. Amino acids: CASSLGIYYEQYF. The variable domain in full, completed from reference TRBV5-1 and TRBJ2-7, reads KAGVTQTPRYLIKTRGQQVTLSCSPISGHRSVSWYQQTPGQGLQFLFEYFSETQRNKGNFPGRFSGRQFSNSRSEMNVSTLELGDSALYLCASSLGIYYEQYFGPGTRLTVT.

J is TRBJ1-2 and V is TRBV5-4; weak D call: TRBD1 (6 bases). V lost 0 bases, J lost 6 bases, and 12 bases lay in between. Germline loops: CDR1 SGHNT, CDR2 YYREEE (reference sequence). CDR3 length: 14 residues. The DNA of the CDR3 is TGTGCCAGCAGCTTGGCACAGGGAGCACATGGCTACACCTTC. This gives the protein CASSLAQGAHGYTF.

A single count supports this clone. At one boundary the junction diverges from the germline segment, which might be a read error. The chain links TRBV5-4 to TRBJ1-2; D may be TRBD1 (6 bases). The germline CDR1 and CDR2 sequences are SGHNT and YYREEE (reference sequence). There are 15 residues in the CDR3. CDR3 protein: CASSLEAGGPYDYTF. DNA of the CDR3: TGTGCCAGCAGCTTGGAGGCGGGGGGCCCATATGACTACACCTTC.

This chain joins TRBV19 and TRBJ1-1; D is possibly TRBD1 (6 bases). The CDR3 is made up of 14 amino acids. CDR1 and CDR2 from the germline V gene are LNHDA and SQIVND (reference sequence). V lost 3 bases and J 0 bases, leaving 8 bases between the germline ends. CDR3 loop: CASSIGQLNTEAFF. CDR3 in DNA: TGTGCCAGTAGTATTGGACAGCTGAACACTGAAGCTTTCTTT.

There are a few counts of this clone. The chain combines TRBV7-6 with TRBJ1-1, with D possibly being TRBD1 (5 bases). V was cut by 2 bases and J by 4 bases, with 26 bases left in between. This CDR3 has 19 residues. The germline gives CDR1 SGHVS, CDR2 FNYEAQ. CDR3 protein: CASSLLDGGEFVSGTEAFF. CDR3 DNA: TGTGCCAGCAGCTTATTGGATGGAGGGGAGTTCGTTTCGGGCACTGAAGCTTTCTTT.